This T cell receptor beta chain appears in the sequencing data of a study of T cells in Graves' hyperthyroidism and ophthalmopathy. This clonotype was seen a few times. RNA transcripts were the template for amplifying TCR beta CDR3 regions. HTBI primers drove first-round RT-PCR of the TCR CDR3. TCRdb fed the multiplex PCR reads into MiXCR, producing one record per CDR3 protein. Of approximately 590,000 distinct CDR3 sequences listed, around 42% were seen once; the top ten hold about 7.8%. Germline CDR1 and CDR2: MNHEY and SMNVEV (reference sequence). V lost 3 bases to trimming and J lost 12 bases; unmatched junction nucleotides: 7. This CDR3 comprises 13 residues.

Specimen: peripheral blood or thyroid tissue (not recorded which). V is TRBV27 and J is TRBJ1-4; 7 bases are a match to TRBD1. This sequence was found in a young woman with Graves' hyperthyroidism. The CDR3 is CASSFWRQGELFF. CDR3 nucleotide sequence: TGTGCCAGCAGTTTCTGGCGACAGGGAGAACTGTTTTTT.